This is a list of T cell receptor beta chains from one sample in a study of T cell changes during pregnancy in multiple sclerosis. TCRdb's table, derived via immunoSEQ multiplex PCR, lists solely in-frame clones and lacks some. Among 60,000 to 80,000 clones listed, less than 90% were seen once. The material sequenced was peripheral blood, taken before pregnancy. These receptors came from a female donor with multiple sclerosis, enrolled in a pregnancy study. CDR3s include the opening cysteine and the closing phenylalanine or tryptophan. D genes are given only for firm matches. Only some rows state a clone size, as once, few, many or a class for expanded clones.

15 TRBJ2-2 . TRBV5-8 . CASSLRLAGNGELFF TGTGCCAGCAGCTTGAGGCTGGCGGGTAACGGGGAGCTGTTTTTT
13 TRBJ2-7 . TRBV29-1 TRBD2 CSVPGTTLYEQYF TGCAGCGTACCCGGGACTACCCTCTACGAGCAGTACTTC
14 TRBJ2-7 once TRBV7-2 TRBD2 CASSLLAGDYEQYF TGTGCCAGCAGCTTACTAGCGGGGGACTACGAGCAGTACTTC
14 TRBJ2-5 once TRBV5-1 . CASRGIGGQETQYF TGCGCCAGCAGGGGCATAGGGGGCCAAGAGACCCAGTACTTC
18 TRBJ2-3 . TRBV5-1 TRBD2 CASSFQPRGLASGDTQYF TGCGCCAGCAGCTTCCAACCCCGTGGACTAGCGTCAGGGGATACGCAGTATTTT
15 TRBJ1-5 . TRBV4-2 . CASSQRQRSNQPQHF TGTGCCAGCAGCCAAAGACAGAGGAGCAATCAGCCCCAGCATTTT
16 TRBJ1-1 . TRBV6-5 . CASSYSRGGAFAEAFF TGTGCCAGCAGTTACTCGAGAGGGGGGGCGTTCGCTGAAGCTTTCTTT
16 TRBJ2-5 . TRBV5-6 TRBD2 CASSLATSGGLGTQYF TGTGCCAGCAGCTTGGCAACTAGCGGGGGGCTGGGGACCCAGTACTTC
14 TRBJ2-7 once TRBV7-2 . CASSKIQGSYEQYF TGTGCCAGCAGCAAAATACAGGGCTCCTACGAGCAGTACTTC
16 TRBJ1-4 . TRBV4-3 . CASSQVFSGEGEKLFF TGCGCCAGCAGCCAAGTGTTTTCAGGGGAAGGGGAAAAACTGTTTTTT
15 TRBJ2-3 . TRBV27 TRBD1 CASRLDRGRIDTQYF TGTGCCAGCAGACTGGACAGGGGGCGCATAGATACGCAGTATTTT
14 TRBJ1-6 few TRBV27 TRBD1 CASSNTGENSPLHF TGTGCCAGCAGTAACACAGGGGAAAATTCACCCCTCCACTTT
13 TRBJ2-7 once TRBV19 . CASSIEGVSEQYF TGTGCCAGTAGTATAGAGGGAGTTTCCGAGCAGTACTTC
14 TRBJ2-3 . TRBV5-1 . CASSLGGYTDTQYF TGCGCCAGCAGCTTGGGGGGCTACACAGATACGCAGTATTTT
14 TRBJ1-1 . TRBV6-1 TRBD1 CASRPTGSRTEAFF TGTGCCAGCAGACCGACAGGGTCGAGGACTGAAGCTTTCTTT
14 TRBJ2-5 . TRBV10-3 . CAISEGQGQETQYF TGTGCCATCAGCGAGGGCCAGGGTCAAGAGACCCAGTACTTC
15 TRBJ1-3 . TRBV4-3 . CASSQVEGSGNTIYF TGCGCCAGCAGCCAAGTCGAGGGTTCGGGAAACACCATATATTTT
15 TRBJ2-7 . TRBV28 TRBD1 CASTLGQGAGYEQYF TGTGCCAGCACTTTGGGACAGGGGGCTGGATACGAGCAGTACTTC
14 TRBJ1-5 . TRBV19 . CASSIEDTGGPQHF TGTGCCAGTAGTATAGAGGACACGGGAGGGCCCCAGCATTTT
13 TRBJ2-7 . TRBV7-9 . CASSGTEIYEQYF TGTGCCAGTAGCGGGACAGAGATTTACGAGCAGTACTTC
13 TRBJ1-2 . TRBV7-9 . CASSLYHEDGYTF TGTGCCAGCAGCCTATACCACGAGGATGGCTACACCTTC
14 TRBJ1-6 . TRBV5-6 TRBD1 CASSPDRVNSPLHF TGTGCCAGCAGCCCTGACAGGGTAAATTCACCCCTCCACTTT
14 TRBJ2-2 . TRBV30 TRBD1 CACSGTGPTGELFF TGTGCCTGCTCCGGGACAGGTCCGACCGGGGAGCTGTTTTTT
16 TRBJ1-6 . TRBV27 TRBD1 CASREDRETYNSPLHF TGTGCCAGCAGGGAAGACAGGGAGACATATAATTCACCCCTCCACTTT
15 TRBJ2-3 few TRBV6-4 TRBD2 CASSLAGGSTDTQYF TGTGCCAGCAGCTTAGCGGGAGGTAGCACAGATACGCAGTATTTT
15 TRBJ2-5 . TRBV9 TRBD2 CASSAELAGQETQYF TGTGCCAGCAGCGCCGAATTAGCGGGACAAGAGACCCAGTACTTC
18 TRBJ1-1 . TRBV4-1 . CASSHPVGELTMNTEAFF TGCGCCAGCAGCCATCCAGTAGGGGAACTCACCATGAACACTGAAGCTTTCTTT
11 TRBJ1-1 . TRBV27 . CASERGAEAFF TGTGCCAGCGAACGGGGGGCTGAAGCTTTCTTT
14 TRBJ1-2 . TRBV6-5 TRBD1 CASSSGTGPNGYTF TGTGCCAGCAGCTCCGGGACAGGGCCAAATGGCTACACCTTC
15 TRBJ2-7 . TRBV6-5 TRBD2 CASRSLAGALGEQYF TGTGCCAGCAGGTCGCTAGCGGGGGCCCTGGGCGAGCAGTACTTC
13 TRBJ2-7 . TRBV27 TRBD2 CASSSGSSYEQYF TGTGCCAGCAGTAGCGGGAGCTCCTACGAGCAGTACTTC
15 TRBJ2-7 . TRBV5-1 . CASSLLSGTSYEQYF TGCGCCAGCAGCTTGTTATCCGGGACATCCTACGAGCAGTACTTC
15 TRBJ1-1 . TRBV5-1 . CASSLAETGDTEAFF TGCGCCAGCAGCTTGGCCGAAACAGGAGACACTGAAGCTTTCTTT
17 TRBJ2-1 few TRBV2 TRBD1 CASPGQPEQVQYNEQFF TGTGCCAGCCCGGGACAGCCGGAACAGGTGCAATACAATGAGCAGTTCTTC
14 TRBJ1-2 . TRBV6-6 . CASSSPGTNVGYTF TGTGCCAGCAGTTCCCCCGGGACTAACGTGGGCTACACCTTC
14 TRBJ2-2 . TRBV12-5 . CASGLGANTGELFF TGTGCTAGTGGTTTGGGAGCGAACACCGGGGAGCTGTTTTTT
16 TRBJ1-6 . TRBV9 . CASSVGGASYNSPLHF TGTGCCAGCAGCGTCGGAGGGGCGAGCTATAATTCACCCCTCCACTTT